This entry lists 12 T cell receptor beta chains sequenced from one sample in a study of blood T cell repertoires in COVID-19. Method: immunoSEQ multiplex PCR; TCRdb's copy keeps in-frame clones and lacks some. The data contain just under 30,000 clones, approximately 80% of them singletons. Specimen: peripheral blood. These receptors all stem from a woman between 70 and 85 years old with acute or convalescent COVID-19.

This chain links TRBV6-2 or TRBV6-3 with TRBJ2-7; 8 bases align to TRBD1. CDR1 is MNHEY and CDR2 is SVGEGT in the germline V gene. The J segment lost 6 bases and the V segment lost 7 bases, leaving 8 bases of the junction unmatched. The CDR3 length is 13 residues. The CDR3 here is CASTYSRGPEQYF. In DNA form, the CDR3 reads TGTGCCAGCACCTACTCCAGGGGGCCCGAGCAGTACTTC.

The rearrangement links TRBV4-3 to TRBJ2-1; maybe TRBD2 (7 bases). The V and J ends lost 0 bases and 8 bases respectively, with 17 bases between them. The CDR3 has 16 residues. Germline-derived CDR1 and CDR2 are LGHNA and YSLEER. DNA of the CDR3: TGCGCCAGCAGCCAAGATAGGGGGGGGGCACCTTATGAGCAGTTCTTC. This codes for CASSQDRGGAPYEQFF.

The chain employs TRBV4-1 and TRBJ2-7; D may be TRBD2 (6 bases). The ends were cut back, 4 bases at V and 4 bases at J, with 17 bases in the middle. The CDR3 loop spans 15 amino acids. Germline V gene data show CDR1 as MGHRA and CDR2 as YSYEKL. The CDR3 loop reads CASSPREGSGYEQYF. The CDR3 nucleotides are TGCGCCAGCAGCCCGAGGGAAGGCAGCGGGTACGAGCAGTACTTC.

The CDR3 DNA follows: TGTGCCAGCAGCCGCAGGAAAGAAAAACTGTTTTTT. Protein sequence: CASSRRKEKLFF. This chain joins TRBV6-5 and TRBJ1-4, with no clear D. Germline-derived CDR1 and CDR2 are MNHEY and SVGAGI. Trimming cost V 6 bases and J 8 bases, with 10 bases left between them. There are 12 residues in the CDR3.

The CDR3 DNA follows: TGTGCCAGCAGTCCGGGGACAGGGGGCTTATATAGCAATCAGCCCCAGCATTTT. This gives the protein CASSPGTGGLYSNQPQHF. The chain combines TRBV28 with TRBJ1-5; 12 bases match TRBD1. CDR3 size: 18 residues. CDR1 and CDR2 from the germline V gene are MDHEN and SYDVKM. With 5 bases clipped from V and 0 bases from J, the junction kept 8 bases outside the gene matches.

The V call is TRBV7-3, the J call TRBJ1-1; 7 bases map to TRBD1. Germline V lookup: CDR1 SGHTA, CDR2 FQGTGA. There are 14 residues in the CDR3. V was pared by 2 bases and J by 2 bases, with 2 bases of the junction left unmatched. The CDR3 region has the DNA TGTGCCAGCAGCTTAGGGACAGTTAACACTGAAGCTTTCTTT. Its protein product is CASSLGTVNTEAFF.

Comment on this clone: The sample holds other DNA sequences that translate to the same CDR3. DNA for the CDR3: TGTGCCAGCTCACCCGGACTAGCGGGCGCATACAATGAGCAGTTCTTC. Translating gives CASSPGLAGAYNEQFF. The chain employs TRBV18 and TRBJ2-1, with 11 positions matching TRBD2. The germline CDR1 and CDR2 sequences are KGHSH and LQKENI. V was clipped by 3 bases and J by 4 bases; unmatched bases: 5. CDR3 length: 16 amino acids.

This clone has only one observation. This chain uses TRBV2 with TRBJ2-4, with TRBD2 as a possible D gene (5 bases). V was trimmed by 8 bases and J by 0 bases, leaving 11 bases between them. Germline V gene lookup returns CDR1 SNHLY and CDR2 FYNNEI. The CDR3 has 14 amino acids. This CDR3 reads CASEGRLAKNIQYF. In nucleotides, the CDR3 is TGTGCCAGCGAGGGCAGACTAGCCAAAAACATTCAGTACTTC.

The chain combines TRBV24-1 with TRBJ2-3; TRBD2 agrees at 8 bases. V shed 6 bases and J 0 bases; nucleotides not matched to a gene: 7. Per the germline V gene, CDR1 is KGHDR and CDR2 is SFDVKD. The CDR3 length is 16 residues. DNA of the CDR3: TGTGCCACCAGTCGCCGGGGGGGAACTAGCACAGATACGCAGTATTTT. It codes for CATSRRGGTSTDTQYF.

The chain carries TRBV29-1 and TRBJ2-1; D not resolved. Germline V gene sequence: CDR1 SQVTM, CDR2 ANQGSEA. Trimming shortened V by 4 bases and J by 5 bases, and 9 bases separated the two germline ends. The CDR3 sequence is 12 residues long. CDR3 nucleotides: TGCAGCGTTGTTTACACGCACAATGAGCAGTTCTTC. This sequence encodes CSVVYTHNEQFF.

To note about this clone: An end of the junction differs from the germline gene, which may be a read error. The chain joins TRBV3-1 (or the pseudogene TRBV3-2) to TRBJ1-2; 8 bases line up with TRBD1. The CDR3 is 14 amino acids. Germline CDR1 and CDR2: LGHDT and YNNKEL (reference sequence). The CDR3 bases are TGTACCAGCAGCCCCCGGACAGGGATCAGTGGCTACACCTTC. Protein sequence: CTSSPRTGISGYTF.

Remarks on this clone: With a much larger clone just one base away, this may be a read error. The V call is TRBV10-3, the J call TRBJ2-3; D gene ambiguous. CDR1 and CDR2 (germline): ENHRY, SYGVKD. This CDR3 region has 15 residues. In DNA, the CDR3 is TGTGCCGTCAGTGAGGAGATTCAAAGCACAGATACGCAGTATTTT. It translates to CAVSEEIQSTDTQYF.